Given below is one T cell receptor beta chain in context. The record originates from a study of blood T cell repertoires in COVID-19. Study in general: Samples came from the United States, Italy and Spain, spanning acute and convalescent COVID-19.

Per the original methods: Reference gene primer amplification gave nucleated cell count estimates. The table came from immunoSEQ multiplex PCR; TCRdb's copy has only in-frame clones and leaves some out. The V and J calls and the clone size are those of that table, but D and trimming were determined from the DNA. The data hold tens of thousands of clones, with approximately 83% observed a single time. The CDR3 loop spans 16 amino acids. V shed 5 bases and J shed 2 bases, with 16 bases lying between them. CDR1 is MDHEN, CDR2 SYDVKM, per germline. This sequence originates from a man older than 75 with acute or convalescent COVID-19. The chain employs TRBV28 and TRBJ2-1; maybe TRBD2 (5 bases). The sequencing sample was made of peripheral blood. The DNA for the CDR3 is TGTGCCAGCAGTCTCCGACGGGGAGACACCTACAATGAGCAGTTCTTC. Protein sequence: CASSLRRGDTYNEQFF. Filled out from reference TRBV28 and TRBJ2-1, the complete variable domain reads DVKVTQSSRYLVKRTGEKVFLECVQDMDHENMFWYRQDPGLGLRLIYFSYDVKMKEKGDIPEGYSVSREKKERFSLILESASTNQTSMYLCASSLRRGDTYNEQFFGPGTRLTVL.